This T cell receptor beta chain was retrieved from a study of shared clonotypes between healthy human individuals. At the level of the study: The study used three CD4 naive, three CD4 memory, two CD8 naive and one CD8 memory plate per donor.

Cells designated naive CD8 were CD45RO-negative and were positively selected for CCR7, with terminally differentiated effector memory CD45RA+ cells excluded. Each PCR replicate from the sorted subsets contained about 180 ng DNA, which is roughly 33,000 T cell genomes. Sequencing was performed with immunoSEQ multiplex PCR; in TCRdb, only in-frame clones are kept and a portion is missing. Counted here are hundreds of thousands of clones, roughly 96% occurring once; the ten biggest clones make up about 0.12%. Germline lookup yields CDR1 MGHRA and CDR2 YSYEKL. The V end was cut by 0 bases, the J end by 6 bases, with 12 bases between. This CDR3 contains 15 residues.

Sequenced input: naive CD8+ T cells sorted from blood. This receptor was identified in a woman between 25 and 40 years old in good health. The V and J genes are TRBV4-1 and TRBJ2-1; either TRBD1 or TRBD2 may fit D (6 bases each). The CDR3 DNA reads as TGCGCCAGCAGCCAAGATGTAGAGGGGGGCAATGAGCAGTTCTTC. It yields the protein CASSQDVEGGNEQFF.